The source of this TCR beta chain is a study of blood T cell repertoires in COVID-19. Participant-given clinical history determined each cohort assignment. Data came from immunoSEQ multiplex PCR; TCRdb stores just in-frame clones and leaves some out. Of about 200,000 clones listed, roughly 82% are singletons. The V segment lost 5 bases and the J segment 2 bases; nucleotides outside the gene matches: 9. Germline V CDR1 and CDR2: SGHAT, FQNNGV. The CDR3 loop spans 16 amino acids. Sequenced material: PBMCs or T cells enriched from blood (not recorded which). The rearrangement links TRBV11-2 to TRBJ2-1; 7 nucleotides line up with TRBD2. The receptor was derived from a woman aged 55-69 years with acute COVID-19. The CDR3 here is CASSAHRDYPYNEQFF. CDR3 in DNA: TGTGCCAGCAGCGCACACCGGGACTACCCCTACAATGAGCAGTTCTTC.